A single sample is the source of the 22 T cell receptor beta chains below, sequenced in a study of blood T cell repertoires in COVID-19. The method was immunoSEQ multiplex PCR; TCRdb's version includes in-frame clones alone and lacks a portion of them. Of 250,000 to 350,000 clones listed, 75% to 90% were seen once; the top ten hold approximately 2.5%. The sequenced sample was PBMCs or T cells enriched from blood (not recorded which). Source of these receptors: a woman in her late teens or twenties who had recovered from COVID-19.

The rearrangement joins TRBV9 to TRBJ2-2, with TRBD2 identical over 10 bases. This CDR3 has 17 amino acids. The trim removed 3 bases at V and 4 bases at J, leaving 9 bases unmatched. Germline V CDR1 and CDR2: SGDLS, YYNGEE. This CDR3 is CASSALSGGASTGELFF. DNA of the CDR3: TGTGCCAGCAGCGCCCTGAGCGGGGGGGCCAGCACCGGGGAGCTGTTTTTT. Drawing the rest from reference TRBV9 and TRBJ2-2, the complete variable domain is DSGVTQTPKHLITATGQRVTLRCSPRSGDLSVYWYQQSLDQGLQFLIQYYNGEERAKGNILERFSAQQFPDLHSELNLSSLELGDSALYFCASSALSGGASTGELFFGEGSRLTVL.

The chain is built from TRBV7-9 and TRBJ2-1, with a tentative D call TRBD1 (6 bases). Germline CDR1 is SEHNR and CDR2 is FQNEAQ (reference sequence). The CDR3 covers 18 residues. V shed 4 bases and J shed 3 bases, with 22 bases lying between them. The CDR3 region has the DNA TGTGCCAGCAGCTCCATAAGGGCCCGGGACATCTACTACAATGAGCAGTTCTTC. It yields the protein CASSSIRARDIYYNEQFF.

The gene calls are TRBV6-2 or TRBV6-3 and TRBJ2-3; 9 bases align to TRBD2. This CDR3 spans 17 amino acids. The junction had 15 bases not matched to a gene; V was cut back by 5 bases and J by 6 bases. CDR1 is MNHEY and CDR2 is SVGEGT in the germline V gene. DNA for the CDR3: TGTGCCAGCAGTCGTGCGGGGCTAGCGGGGTTCAGGGATACGCAGTATTTT. It codes for CASSRAGLAGFRDTQYF.

The genes are TRBV19 and TRBJ2-5; D perhaps matches TRBD2 (6 bases). V lost 5 bases, J lost 1 base, and 23 bases lay in between. The CDR3 runs 18 residues. In germline, CDR1 is LNHDA, CDR2 SQIVND (reference sequence). The CDR3 nucleotides read TGTGCCAGTAGTCCCCTATTAGGCGGGGATTACTTCCAAGAGACCCAGTACTTC. It translates to CASSPLLGGDYFQETQYF.

The chain is built from TRBV6-5 and TRBJ2-1; the match to TRBD2 covers 12 bases. This CDR3 region has 16 residues. CDR1 is MNHEY, CDR2 SVGAGI, per germline. Unmatched junction bases numbered 7, after V lost 2 bases and J lost 8 bases. The CDR3 nucleotides are TGTGCCAGCAGTTACCTGGCTAGCGGGGGGGCCCATGAGCAGTTCTTC. Translation gives CASSYLASGGAHEQFF.

The chain has TRBV27 and TRBJ1-6; 10 bases fit TRBD1. This CDR3 comprises 15 residues. Germline V gives CDR1 MNHEY, CDR2 SMNVEV (reference sequence). The V and J ends lost 4 bases and 10 bases, in that order; junction bases with no gene match: 7. The CDR3 spells CASSSDRGLGSPLHF. The CDR3 DNA reads as TGTGCCAGCAGTTCTGACAGGGGGCTGGGGTCACCCCTCCACTTT.

The gene calls are TRBV27 and TRBJ1-2, with TRBD1 identical over 8 bases. With V trimmed by 5 bases and J by 5 bases, 7 bases remained unmatched. CDR3 length: 14 residues. Germline CDR1 reads MNHEY; CDR2 reads SMNVEV (reference sequence). Here the CDR3 reads CASSLTTGGYGYTF. CDR3 DNA: TGTGCCAGCAGTCTAACAACAGGGGGTTATGGCTACACCTTC.

The V and J genes are TRBV5-4 and TRBJ2-3; D possibly corresponds to TRBD1 (6 bases). The CDR3 is made up of 14 amino acids. Germline-derived CDR1 and CDR2 are SGHNT and YYREEE (reference sequence). V was cut by 4 bases and J by 7 bases, with 16 bases left in between. This CDR3 reads CASSLGQSSYTQYF. CDR3 in DNA: TGTGCCAGCAGCCTCGGACAGAGTAGCTATACGCAGTATTTT. The whole variable domain, remainder taken from reference TRBV5-4 and TRBJ2-3, is ETGVTQSPTHLIKTRGQQVTLRCSSQSGHNTVSWYQQALGQGPQFIFQYYREEENGRGNFPPRFSGLQFPNYSSELNVNALELDDSALYLCASSLGQSSYTQYFGPGTRLTVL.

This clone came up once. The rearrangement links TRBV11-2 to TRBJ1-2; weak D call: TRBD1 (6 bases). Trimming cost V 4 bases and J 4 bases, with 10 bases left between them. The CDR3 runs to 13 residues. Germline V lookup: CDR1 SGHAT, CDR2 FQNNGV. The chain's CDR3 is CASSSGQSYGYTF. DNA of the CDR3: TGTGCCAGCAGCTCTGGACAGAGCTATGGCTACACCTTC.

The CDR3 spells CASFMSPRGPRYGYTF. CDR3 DNA: TGTGCCAGTTTCATGAGCCCAAGGGGGCCGAGGTATGGCTACACCTTC. The chain uses TRBV7-9 and TRBJ1-2, with 7 bases that match TRBD1. This CDR3 contains 16 residues. The germline V gene has CDR1 SEHNR and CDR2 FQNEAQ (reference sequence). V was pared by 9 bases and J by 5 bases, with 18 bases of the junction left unmatched. The complete variable domain, with remaining parts taken from reference TRBV7-9 and TRBJ1-2, reads DTGVSQNPRHKITKRGQNVTFRCDPISEHNRLYWYRQTLGQGPEFLTYFQNEAQLEKSRLLSDRFSAERPKGSFSTLEIQRTEQGDSAMYLCASFMSPRGPRYGYTFGSGTRLTVV.

The rearrangement links TRBV27 to TRBJ1-1; a possible D gene is TRBD1 (5 bases). Trimming left V 8 bases short and J 5 bases short, with 15 bases between. CDR3 length: 13 residues. The germline V gene has CDR1 MNHEY and CDR2 SMNVEV (reference sequence). CDR3 DNA sequence: TGTGCCAGCCGCTCGGGGGGTCCTACTGAAGCTTTCTTT. Translated: CASRSGGPTEAFF.

The gene calls are TRBV27 and TRBJ2-7, with D possibly TRBD1 on 6 matching bases. Per the germline V gene, CDR1 is MNHEY and CDR2 is SMNVEV (reference sequence). This CDR3 is built from 13 residues. The V gene lost 3 bases and the J gene lost 6 bases, with 12 bases spanning the gap. The DNA of the CDR3 is TGTGCCAGCAGTTTCAGCAGGGGTGGCGAGCAGTACTTC. Translation: CASSFSRGGEQYF.

The chain recombines TRBV9 with TRBJ2-5; tentative D call: TRBD2 (5 bases). The germline V and J ends were trimmed by 0 bases and 0 bases, with 9 bases remaining between them. The CDR3 length is 15 residues. Per germline, CDR1 SGDLS and CDR2 YYNGEE. CDR3 sequence (DNA): TGTGCCAGCAGCGTAGCGGGGTGGAACCAAGAGACCCAGTACTTC. Protein sequence: CASSVAGWNQETQYF. The whole variable domain, filled in from reference TRBV9 and TRBJ2-5, reads DSGVTQTPKHLITATGQRVTLRCSPRSGDLSVYWYQQSLDQGLQFLIQYYNGEERAKGNILERFSAQQFPDLHSELNLSSLELGDSALYFCASSVAGWNQETQYFGPGTRLLVL.

The chain combines TRBV5-6 with TRBJ1-6; D ambiguous. Germline V gives CDR1 SGHDT, CDR2 YYEEEE. The CDR3 runs 17 residues. Trimming removed 0 bases from V and 3 bases from J, with 13 bases in between. The CDR3 protein is CASSLGADTRYNSPLHF. CDR3 coding DNA: TGTGCCAGCAGCTTGGGGGCAGACACCCGCTATAATTCACCCCTCCACTTT. Full variable domain (rest looked up from reference TRBV5-6 and TRBJ1-6): DAGVTQSPTHLIKTRGQQVTLRCSPKSGHDTVSWYQQALGQGPQFIFQYYEEEERQRGNFPDRFSGHQFPNYSSELNVNALLLGDSALYLCASSLGADTRYNSPLHFGNGTRLTVT.

V is TRBV2 and J is TRBJ2-2; 15 bases fit TRBD2. Germline V gene lookup returns CDR1 SNHLY and CDR2 FYNNEI. The CDR3 spans 18 residues. Trimming took 7 bases from V and 3 from J; bases not matched to a gene: 9. In nucleotides, the CDR3 is TGTGCCAGCATATGCGGACTAGCGGGGGGGCCTGACACCGGGGAGCTGTTTTTT. This sequence encodes CASICGLAGGPDTGELFF.

The gene calls are TRBV5-6 and TRBJ1-2; 7 bases align to TRBD1. This CDR3 has 14 amino acids. V lost 4 bases and J lost 0; bases outside the gene matches: 3. Germline lookup yields CDR1 SGHDT and CDR2 YYEEEE. DNA of the CDR3: TGTGCCAGCAGCGGAGGGGGCTCTAACTATGGCTACACCTTC. This codes for CASSGGGSNYGYTF.

This clone was detected only once. The V call is TRBV6-5, the J call TRBJ1-2; the D is unclear. V dropped 0 bases and J dropped 6 bases, with 8 bases sitting between them. The CDR3 loop spans 13 amino acids. Germline V gene lookup returns CDR1 MNHEY and CDR2 SVGAGI. CDR3 coding DNA: TGTGCCAGCAGTTACTCGTACGGGAATGGCTACACCTTC. Protein sequence: CASSYSYGNGYTF.

This rearrangement joins TRBV5-5 to TRBJ1-1, with TRBD1 identical over 9 bases. This CDR3 has 15 amino acids. Germline lookup yields CDR1 SGHKS and CDR2 YYEKEE (reference sequence). Trimming at V came to 0 bases and at J to 5 bases, leaving 5 bases not matched to a gene. The CDR3 DNA follows: TGTGCCAGCAGCTTGGAGGTGACAGGGGGAACTGAAGCTTTCTTT. Translated: CASSLEVTGGTEAFF.

V usage is TRBV3-1 (or the pseudogene TRBV3-2) and J usage is TRBJ2-3; TRBD2 matches 7 bases. CDR1 LGHDT and CDR2 YNNKEL come from the germline V gene (reference sequence). There are 16 residues in the CDR3. V gave up 3 bases and J gave up 2 bases; unmatched junction bases: 8. This chain's CDR3 is CASSHGSGYLTDTQYF. CDR3 nucleotides: TGTGCCAGCAGCCATGGTAGCGGGTATCTCACAGATACGCAGTATTTT.

V is TRBV15 and J is TRBJ1-1, with D maybe TRBD1 (5 bases). V lost 5 bases and J lost 1, with 14 bases in between. The CDR3 has 15 residues. Germline assignment: CDR1 LNHNV and CDR2 YYDKDF (reference sequence). The CDR3 bases are TGTGCCACCAGCGGAAAGACAGACCGGAACACTGAAGCTTTCTTT. Encoded protein: CATSGKTDRNTEAFF.

The chain links TRBV6-5 to TRBJ1-1, with a weak D call TRBD1 (5 bases). Trimming left V 6 bases short and J 6 bases short, with 20 bases between. Germline V gene lookup returns CDR1 MNHEY and CDR2 SVGAGI. The CDR3 extends over 15 amino acids. CDR3 nucleotides: TGTGCCAGCAGACGCATCGAGCTCGCGGGGGCTGAAGCTTTCTTT. This encodes CASRRIELAGAEAFF.

This chain uses TRBV5-6 with TRBJ2-3, with 8 bases identical to TRBD2. Per the germline V gene, CDR1 is SGHDT and CDR2 is YYEEEE. This CDR3 has 15 amino acids. J was trimmed by 4 bases and V by 4 bases; bases with no gene match: 8. The CDR3 reads CASSPLAATSDTQYF. The DNA for the CDR3 is TGTGCCAGCAGCCCACTAGCGGCTACTTCAGATACGCAGTATTTT.